This entry describes one T cell receptor beta chain. Trimming shortened V by 7 bases and J by 2 bases, and 15 bases separated the two germline ends. CDR1 is MDHEN and CDR2 is SYDVKM in the germline V gene. The CDR3 runs 15 residues. The repertoire was sequenced with immunoSEQ multiplex PCR; TCRdb's copy has only in-frame clones and lacks some. The sample records 150,000 to 200,000 clones, 86% being singletons. This sample was included in a study of blood T cell repertoires in COVID-19. The chain uses TRBV28 and TRBJ1-5; D remains unclear. The sequenced material came from peripheral blood. This clonotype was obtained from a man in his 60s with acute or convalescent COVID-19. CDR3 loop: CASNGGSSGNQPQHF. The CDR3 nucleotides read TGTGCCAGCAATGGAGGATCCTCGGGCAATCAGCCCCAGCATTTT.